The next 5 T cell receptor beta chains were all read from a single sample in a study of T cell repertoires in cytomegalovirus infection. These TCRs are of unknown antigen specificity. In TCRdb, the reads were re-called with MiXCR into one record per CDR3 protein. The repertoire consists of 900,000 to 950,000 distinct CDR3 sequences, with approximately 31% occurring once and the leading ten covering around an eighth. The source material was cultured CD8+ T cells from PBMCs, sampled from culture after CMV antigen stimulation. The receptor source for this set is a human donor in good health (CMV status not recorded). Some clones in this sample may be carry-over from other donors' samples.

This clonotype was picked up a small number of times. This chain links TRBV27 with TRBJ1-1, with D hard to call. The V gene's germline CDR1 is MNHEY and CDR2 SMNVEV (reference sequence). The V end lost 8 bases, the J end lost 1 base, and 8 bases lay between the germline ends. This CDR3 is built from 12 residues. The CDR3 spells CASGRSNTEAFF. The CDR3 DNA is TGTGCCAGCGGACGGTCGAACACTGAAGCTTTCTTT.

This clonotype was observed a few times. This chain connects TRBV28 to TRBJ2-7; tentatively, D is TRBD1 (6 bases). Germline lookup yields CDR1 MDHEN and CDR2 SYDVKM. There are 12 residues in the CDR3. Deletions cut 5 bases from V and 4 bases from J, with 9 bases between. This CDR3 is CASSADRYEQYV. The CDR3 region has the DNA TGTGCCAGCAGTGCAGACAGGTACGAGCAGTACGTC.

The gene calls are TRBV7-8 and TRBJ1-2; 9 bases line up with TRBD1. The CDR3 is 15 amino acids. V was pared by 5 bases and J by 3 bases, with 7 bases of the junction left unmatched. CDR1 SGHVS and CDR2 FQNEAQ come from the germline V gene. CDR3 region: CASSTTGGAYYGYTF. CDR3 bases: TGTGCCAGCAGCACAACAGGGGGCGCATACTATGGCTACACCTTC.

This chain uses TRBV4-1 with TRBJ2-2, with 9 bases lining up with TRBD1. The CDR3 totals 16 residues. From germline, CDR1 is MGHRA and CDR2 YSYEKL. V was clipped by 3 bases and J by 0 bases; unmatched bases: 2. CDR3 sequence reads: CASSQRQGANTGELFF. The CDR3 nucleotides read TGCGCCAGCAGCCAGAGACAGGGGGCGAACACCGGGGAGCTGTTTTTT.

This clonotype was recorded once. This chain uses TRBV20-1 with TRBJ1-6, with D possibly matching TRBD1 (5 bases). Germline V gene lookup returns CDR1 DFQATT and CDR2 SNEGSKA (reference sequence). V lost 2 bases, J lost 0 bases, and 14 bases lay in between. There are 17 residues in the CDR3. CDR3 amino acids: CSARPGQAYSYNSPLHF. The CDR3 DNA reads TGCAGTGCTAGACCGGGGCAGGCTTACTCCTATAATTCACCCCTCCACTTT.